The 23 T cell receptor beta chains given below trace back to one sample, sequenced in a study of blood T cell repertoires in COVID-19. Method: immunoSEQ multiplex PCR; TCRdb's copy keeps in-frame clones and lacks some. The table records over 150,000 clones, 80% to 85% of them present only once. Sequencing was performed on peripheral blood. The receptors shown here come from an older man with active or convalescent COVID-19.

V and J are TRBV11-2 and TRBJ1-6, with D perhaps TRBD1 (6 bases). The CDR3 loop spans 15 amino acids. Germline lookup yields CDR1 SGHAT and CDR2 FQNNGV. The V gene lost 5 bases and the J gene lost 7 bases, with 15 bases spanning the gap. CDR3 DNA sequence: TGTGCCAGCAGCCCCCAGGGGAGTTGGAATTCACCCCTCCACTTT. Residues: CASSPQGSWNSPLHF.

The chain uses TRBV28 and TRBJ1-1; D not certain. Germline CDR1 and CDR2: MDHEN and SYDVKM. This CDR3 comprises 13 residues. V gave up 2 bases and J gave up 10 bases, with 14 bases separating them. The CDR3 region has the DNA TGTGCCAGCAGTTTACGGGAGGCCCGGAGAGCTTTCTTT. Translation: CASSLREARRAFF.

The table lists this clone with a count of one. The chain recombines TRBV7-6 with TRBJ2-1, with D possibly being TRBD2 (6 bases). This CDR3 has 16 residues. Germline CDR1 is SGHVS and CDR2 is FNYEAQ. V lost 5 bases and J 2 bases, leaving 16 bases between the germline ends. CDR3 nucleotide sequence: TGTGCCAGCAGCCGGCGGGGTGTAGCGACCTACAATGAGCAGTTCTTC. It codes for CASSRRGVATYNEQFF.

V usage is TRBV29-1 and J usage is TRBJ1-5, with 7 bases that match TRBD1. This CDR3 is built from 14 residues. Trimming took 6 bases from V and 0 from J; bases not matched to a gene: 5. Germline lookup yields CDR1 SQVTM and CDR2 ANQGSEA. The CDR3 reads CSVRGQYSNQPQHF. For the CDR3, the DNA is TGCAGCGTGAGGGGACAGTATAGCAATCAGCCCCAGCATTTT.

The V gene is TRBV2, the J gene TRBJ1-1; D unresolved. From germline, CDR1 is SNHLY and CDR2 FYNNEI. This CDR3 spans 12 amino acids. Here the CDR3 reads CVRGILNTEAFF. The CDR3 DNA follows: TGTGTCCGAGGGATTTTGAACACTGAAGCTTTCTTT.

The rearrangement uses TRBV6-5 and TRBJ2-7; 7 positions agree with TRBD1. V trimming: 5 bases; J trimming: 0 bases; junction bases outside the gene matches: 4. CDR1 and CDR2 (germline): MNHEY, SVGAGI. CDR3 length: 14 residues. The CDR3 protein is CASSPQGTSYEQYF. The CDR3 DNA sequence: TGTGCCAGCAGTCCACAGGGGACCTCCTACGAGCAGTACTTC.

The chain couples TRBV5-1 to TRBJ2-3, with 8 bases identical to TRBD2. The CDR3 contains 17 residues. With V trimmed by 4 bases and J by 1 base, 11 bases remained unmatched. The V gene's germline CDR1 is SGHRS and CDR2 YFSETQ. The CDR3 region has the DNA TGCGCCAGCAGCCCGGGGGGAGGGACTAGGCGCACAGATACGCAGTATTTT. It is translated as CASSPGGGTRRTDTQYF. Combining the CDR3 with reference TRBV5-1 and TRBJ2-3 gives the whole variable domain KAGVTQTPRYLIKTRGQQVTLSCSPISGHRSVSWYQQTPGQGLQFLFEYFSETQRNKGNFPGRFSGRQFSNSRSEMNVSTLELGDSALYLCASSPGGGTRRTDTQYFGPGTRLTVL.

V and J are TRBV18 and TRBJ2-4, with TRBD2 matching over 11 bases. Germline V gene sequence: CDR1 KGHSH, CDR2 LQKENI. V was pared by 2 bases and J by 0 bases, with 6 bases of the junction left unmatched. CDR3 length: 18 residues. For the CDR3, the DNA is TGTGCCAGCTCACCATCCGGACTAGCGGGCTCAGCCAAAAACATTCAGTACTTC. This codes for CASSPSGLAGSAKNIQYF. Based on the CDR3 plus reference TRBV18 and TRBJ2-4, the full variable domain is NAGVMQNPRHLVRRRGQEARLRCSPMKGHSHVYWYRQLPEEGLKFMVYLQKENIIDESGMPKERFSAEFPKEGPSILRIQQVVRGDSAAYFCASSPSGLAGSAKNIQYFGAGTRLSVL.

The J gene is TRBJ2-2, the V gene TRBV6-5; D gene unclear. This CDR3 is 13 amino acids long. V shed 5 bases and J shed 3 bases, with 7 bases lying between them. Germline V gene sequence: CDR1 MNHEY, CDR2 SVGAGI. The CDR3 DNA reads TGTGCCAGCAGTACCCCAGACACCGGGGAGCTGTTTTTT. This codes for CASSTPDTGELFF.

V is TRBV6-2 or TRBV6-3 and J is TRBJ1-1; 7 nucleotides align to TRBD1. The germline V gene has CDR1 MNHEY and CDR2 SVGEGT. Germline trimming cut 1 base from V and 0 bases from J; bases unmatched to any gene: 2. The CDR3 totals 15 residues. The CDR3 reads CASSYLGQLNTEAFF. The CDR3 DNA reads as TGTGCCAGCAGTTACTTGGGACAGTTGAACACTGAAGCTTTCTTT.

V usage is TRBV7-2 and J usage is TRBJ2-1, with 9 nucleotides matching TRBD2. J gave up 4 bases and V 4 bases, and 5 bases lay outside the gene matches. CDR1 and CDR2 (germline): SGHTA, FQGNSA. CDR3 size: 15 residues. This CDR3 reads CASSSRTSEYNEQFF. The CDR3 nucleotides are TGTGCCAGCAGCTCCCGGACTAGCGAATACAATGAGCAGTTCTTC.

V gene TRBV12-3 or TRBV12-4 combines with J gene TRBJ1-1; D unresolved. V shed 4 bases and J shed 3 bases, with 9 bases lying between them. This CDR3 contains 13 residues. The DNA for the CDR3 is TGTGCCAGCAGTTCAACTAGGGACACTGAAGCTTTCTTT. Its protein is CASSSTRDTEAFF.

The genes are TRBV19 and TRBJ2-3, with 7 bases matching TRBD1. The CDR3 loop spans 16 amino acids. V trimming: 1 base; J trimming: 4 bases; junction bases outside the gene matches: 8. Germline lookup yields CDR1 LNHDA and CDR2 SQIVND (reference sequence). The CDR3 DNA reads TGTGCCAGTAGTATAGGACAGGGTAGGATTCCAGATACGCAGTATTTT. This encodes CASSIGQGRIPDTQYF.

This sequence joins TRBV29-1 and TRBJ2-2; D may be TRBD2 (5 bases). The CDR3 spans 13 residues. Trimming pared 4 bases from V and 1 base from J, leaving 7 bases between. CDR1 is SQVTM, CDR2 ANQGSEA, per germline. Here the CDR3 reads CSVARGNTGELFF. CDR3 DNA sequence: TGCAGCGTTGCCCGGGGGAACACCGGGGAGCTGTTTTTT.

The J gene is TRBJ2-1, the V gene TRBV5-1, with D possibly matching TRBD2 (6 bases). CDR1 is SGHRS, CDR2 YFSETQ, per germline. Trimming cost V 0 bases and J 6 bases, with 13 bases left between them. This CDR3 region has 15 residues. Written as DNA, the CDR3 is TGCGCCAGCAGCTTGGCCATCGGGGGAGGCAATGAGCAGTTCTTC. This sequence encodes CASSLAIGGGNEQFF.

The V and J genes are TRBV4-3 and TRBJ2-3; maybe TRBD2 (7 bases). This CDR3 spans 18 amino acids. Germline assignment: CDR1 LGHNA and CDR2 YSLEER. Trimming stripped 0 bases from V and 1 base from J, with 17 bases between. In nucleotides, the CDR3 is TGCGCCAGCAGCCAAGACCCCGGGGGGCTTCGACGCACAGATACGCAGTATTTT. This gives the protein CASSQDPGGLRRTDTQYF.

CDR3 coding DNA: TGTGCCAGCAGCCAAGCGGGGGACAGGGGCGAGCAGTACTTC. Protein sequence: CASSQAGDRGEQYF. The rearrangement uses TRBV3-1 (or the pseudogene TRBV3-2) and TRBJ2-7, with 10 bases identical to TRBD1. The CDR3 contains 14 residues. V was pared by 1 base and J by 6 bases, with 3 bases of the junction left unmatched. The germline CDR1 and CDR2 sequences are LGHDT and YNNKEL (reference sequence).

The chain combines TRBV30 with TRBJ1-1; no reliable D call. Germline CDR1 and CDR2: GTSNPN and SVGIG (reference sequence). V was pared by 8 bases and J by 3 bases, with 10 bases between. The CDR3 consists of 11 residues. In DNA form, the CDR3 reads TGTGCCGCCGAGAAGCACACTGAAGCTTTCTTT. This encodes CAAEKHTEAFF.

The chain combines TRBV30 with TRBJ2-7, with 7 bases fitting TRBD2. The CDR3 runs to 12 residues. V trimming: 5 bases; J trimming: 6 bases; junction bases outside the gene matches: 7. Germline V CDR1 and CDR2: GTSNPN, SVGIG (reference sequence). The CDR3 sequence is CAWGLGGGEQYF. Written as DNA, the CDR3 is TGTGCCTGGGGACTGGGGGGGGGCGAGCAGTACTTC.

The gene calls are TRBV4-3 and TRBJ1-2; TRBD1 aligns across 10 bases. Germline values: CDR1 LGHNA, CDR2 YSLEER. V shed 4 bases and J 4 bases; nucleotides not matched to a gene: 9. The length of the CDR3 is 16 residues. CDR3 coding DNA: TGCGCCAGCAGCCGAGTAGACAGGGGGCTCGGCTATGGCTACACCTTC. It yields the protein CASSRVDRGLGYGYTF.

The chain joins TRBV7-2 to TRBJ1-2; D is uncertain. The CDR3 is made up of 13 amino acids. CDR1 is SGHTA and CDR2 is FQGNSA in the germline V gene. Trimming took 1 base from V and 5 from J, leaving 8 bases between them. As DNA, the CDR3 is TGTGCCAGCAGCTTAGGGGCAAGATATGGCTACACCTTC. Translating it yields CASSLGARYGYTF.

The chain employs TRBV5-1 and TRBJ2-3; 9 bases align to TRBD1. Germline CDR1 reads SGHRS; CDR2 reads YFSETQ. The CDR3 sequence is 18 residues long. J was trimmed by 4 bases and V by 3 bases; bases with no gene match: 15. CDR3 residues: CASSWQPRDREDADTQYF. CDR3 DNA: TGCGCCAGCAGCTGGCAACCGAGGGACAGGGAGGACGCAGATACGCAGTATTTT.

This clone has a single count. The CDR3 loop is CAIAGGSNQPQHF. Here the CDR3 DNA reads TGTGCCATCGCGGGGGGGAGCAATCAGCCCCAGCATTTT. The rearrangement joins TRBV10-3 to TRBJ1-5, with a tentative D call TRBD1 (5 bases). The germline V and J ends were trimmed by 8 bases and 1 base, with 9 bases remaining between them. This CDR3 is 13 amino acids long. Looked up from germline, CDR1 is ENHRY and CDR2 is SYGVKD.